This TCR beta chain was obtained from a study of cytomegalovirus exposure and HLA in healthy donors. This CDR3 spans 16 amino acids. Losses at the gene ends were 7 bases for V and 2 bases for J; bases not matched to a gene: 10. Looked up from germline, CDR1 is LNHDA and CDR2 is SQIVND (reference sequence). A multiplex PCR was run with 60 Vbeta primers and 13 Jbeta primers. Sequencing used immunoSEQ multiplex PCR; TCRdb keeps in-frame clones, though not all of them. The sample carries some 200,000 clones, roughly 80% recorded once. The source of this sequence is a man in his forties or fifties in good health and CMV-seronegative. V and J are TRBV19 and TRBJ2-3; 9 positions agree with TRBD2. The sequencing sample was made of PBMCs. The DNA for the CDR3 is TGTGCCAGTAAGGCGGGGGGGTTTTACTCCACAGATACGCAGTATTTT. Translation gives CASKAGGFYSTDTQYF.